This T cell receptor (beta chain) was recovered during a study of beta chain features in type 1 diabetes. Points from the study as a whole: Shorter TCRB CDR3s, moderately but significantly so, marked every one of the four CD4+ subsets in Type 1 diabetes patients. There were fewer insertions and more deletions at the VDJ junctions of type 1 diabetes patients.

This clone came up a few times. The antigen is not known. Since all of the isolated RNA was reverse transcribed, expressed TCRB transcripts were what got sequenced. Profiling relied on immunoSEQ multiplex PCR, and the TCRdb table lists in-frame clones only, not all of them. The repertoire holds approximately 260,000 clones, with 24% as singletons. Every donor had blood drawn once into heparin, around 0.12 L on average. A sort by CD45RO/CCR7/CD25/CD127/CD95/CD27 yielded CD4+ naive, central memory, regulatory and stem cell-like memory cells. Germline V gives CDR1 SEHNR, CDR2 FQNEAQ (reference sequence). J was trimmed by 9 bases and V by 1 base; bases with no gene match: 4. This CDR3 region has 14 residues.

The sequence was obtained from a woman in her twenties or thirties with type 1 diabetes. The chain has TRBV7-9 and TRBJ1-5; TRBD1 agrees at 9 bases. The specimen sequenced was naive CD4+ T cells from blood. CDR3 sequence: CASSLGDRVGPQHF. In DNA, the CDR3 is TGTGCCAGCAGCTTAGGGGACAGGGTTGGGCCCCAGCATTTT.